This entry describes one T cell receptor beta chain. Its specificity is not known. This entry belongs to a study of blood T cells in healthy people across ages. V was clipped by 1 base and J by 6 bases, with 9 bases between them. Looked up from germline, CDR1 is GTSNPN and CDR2 is SVGIG (reference sequence). The CDR3 totals 13 residues. With a J-beta primer mix and a sample-barcoded 5' primer, a second PCR ran about 7 to 12 cycles. TCRdb recomputed calls from the 5' RACE reads with MiXCR, one row per CDR3 protein. The repertoire holds approximately 700,000 distinct CDR3 sequences, with roughly 30% as singletons. They isolated at least 6 million PBMCs from each sample. The study, taken as a whole, reports: Considered underestimates were the diversity estimates obtained from one million T cells. Strong correlation linked observed beta diversity and percent naive T cells. The long-lived group displayed more naive CD4+ cells, plus higher diversity, than the aged donors did.

Sample: blood. This receptor was taken from a woman of 80 years or more in good health. V gene TRBV30 combines with J gene TRBJ1-4; D is possibly TRBD1 (6 bases). The CDR3 spells CAWSGGQYEKLFF. The CDR3 DNA is TGTGCCTGGAGTGGGGGACAATATGAAAAACTGTTTTTT.